What follows are 24 T cell receptor beta chains derived from one specimen sequenced in a study of T cell responses to AZD1222 COVID-19 vaccine. TCRdb's copy holds only in-frame clones and misses some; the assay was immunoSEQ multiplex PCR. The sample has around 170,000 clones; around 93% are singletons. This specimen was peripheral blood, taken on day 0 of AZD1222 vaccination. All receptors come from an adult in good health.

The rearrangement uses TRBV19 and TRBJ2-1; D is unclear. CDR3 length: 11 residues. V dropped 4 bases and J dropped 8 bases, with 6 bases sitting between them. Germline assignment: CDR1 LNHDA and CDR2 SQIVND (reference sequence). The CDR3 nucleotides read TGTGCCAGTAGTAAAAGTTATGAGCAGTTCTTC. This gives the protein CASSKSYEQFF.

This clone was detected once. The chain joins TRBV30 to TRBJ1-3; TRBD1 agrees at 10 bases. Germline CDR1 reads GTSNPN; CDR2 reads SVGIG (reference sequence). CDR3 length: 17 amino acids. The V gene end was trimmed by 1 base and the J gene end by 0 bases; junction bases not matched to a gene: 6. Here the CDR3 DNA reads TGTGCCTGGAGTGACCCGGGACAGGGGAACTCTGGAAACACCATATATTTT. Encoded protein: CAWSDPGQGNSGNTIYF.

This chain connects TRBV7-2 to TRBJ1-1, with TRBD1 identical over 7 bases. The CDR3 sequence is 16 residues long. The V gene end was trimmed by 3 bases and the J gene end by 5 bases; junction bases not matched to a gene: 12. Looked up from germline, CDR1 is SGHTA and CDR2 is FQGNSA. The CDR3 protein is CASSFPRQGSKTEAFF. CDR3 DNA sequence: TGTGCCAGCAGCTTTCCTCGACAGGGAAGTAAAACTGAAGCTTTCTTT.

The rearrangement links TRBV3-1 (or the pseudogene TRBV3-2) to TRBJ2-7; no firm D call. From germline, CDR1 is LGHDT and CDR2 YNNKEL (reference sequence). V lost 2 bases and J lost 5, with 13 bases in between. The CDR3 runs 14 residues. CDR3 amino acids: CASSQLGLAHEQYF. The CDR3 bases are TGTGCCAGCAGCCAACTGGGGTTGGCCCACGAGCAGTACTTC.

The chain couples TRBV5-1 to TRBJ2-5; D gene unclear. Trimming took off 4 bases at V and 4 bases at J, with 11 bases between the two ends. From germline, CDR1 is SGHRS and CDR2 YFSETQ. The CDR3 length is 13 residues. CDR3 coding DNA: TGCGCCAGCAGCCGGATGGCCCCAGAGACCCAGTACTTC. Protein: CASSRMAPETQYF.

The V gene is TRBV28, the J gene TRBJ1-1; D is unresolved. The germline V gene has CDR1 MDHEN and CDR2 SYDVKM. The CDR3 length is 13 residues. Trimming shortened V by 6 bases and J by 1 base, and 9 bases separated the two germline ends. DNA for the CDR3: TGTGCCAGCAGCCCGACCGCGAACACTGAAGCTTTCTTT. Translation gives CASSPTANTEAFF.

J is TRBJ2-2 and V is TRBV30, with D hard to call. Germline values: CDR1 GTSNPN, CDR2 SVGIG (reference sequence). CDR3 length equals 14 residues. The germline V and J ends were trimmed by 2 bases and 2 bases, with 9 bases remaining between them. In DNA, the CDR3 is TGTGCCTGGAGTCGGCAGTATAACACCGGGGAGCTGTTTTTT. Its translation: CAWSRQYNTGELFF.

This chain joins TRBV29-1 and TRBJ2-7; TRBD1 or TRBD2 may be the D gene (5 bases each). V was clipped by 6 bases and J by 2 bases, with 11 bases between them. This CDR3 has 12 amino acids. From germline, CDR1 is SQVTM and CDR2 ANQGSEA. CDR3 DNA sequence: TGCAGCGTGGGACGAGATACCTACGAGCAGTACTTC. Encoded protein: CSVGRDTYEQYF.

The chain carries TRBV13 and TRBJ2-7; D gene ambiguous. This CDR3 is 13 amino acids long. V lost 1 base to trimming and J lost 7 bases, with 11 bases between them. The V gene's germline CDR1 is PRHDT and CDR2 FYEKMQ (reference sequence). CDR3 region: CASSLDMNGEQYF. CDR3 sequence (DNA): TGTGCCAGCAGCTTAGATATGAACGGAGAGCAGTACTTC.

The V call is TRBV27, the J call TRBJ2-7; no clear D gene. This CDR3 is 14 amino acids long. Trimming stripped 0 bases from V and 2 bases from J, with 8 bases between. Per the germline V gene, CDR1 is MNHEY and CDR2 is SMNVEV (reference sequence). The CDR3 DNA reads as TGTGCCAGCAGTTTATCCTCACCCACCTACGAGCAGTACTTC. Its protein product is CASSLSSPTYEQYF.

V and J are TRBV7-3 and TRBJ1-6; D not certain. The CDR3 is 14 residues long. The germline V gene encodes CDR1 SGHTA and CDR2 FQGTGA. Trimming stripped 5 bases from V and 7 bases from J, with 12 bases between. This CDR3 reads CASSAKSGNSPLHF. CDR3 DNA: TGTGCCAGCAGCGCCAAATCGGGGAATTCACCCCTCCACTTT.

The V call is TRBV28, the J call TRBJ1-2; D ambiguous. CDR1 MDHEN and CDR2 SYDVKM come from the germline V gene. The CDR3 contains 12 residues. V lost 4 bases, J lost 4 bases, and 7 bases lay in between. DNA for the CDR3: TGTGCCAGCAGTTCAGAGTTCTATGGCTACACCTTC. This sequence encodes CASSSEFYGYTF.

The chain combines TRBV7-9 with TRBJ1-1; no reliable D call. There are 13 residues in the CDR3. Germline loops: CDR1 SEHNR, CDR2 FQNEAQ (reference sequence). Trimming left V 2 bases short and J 5 bases short, with 9 bases between. The chain's CDR3 is CASSLNRETEAFF. The CDR3 bases are TGTGCCAGCAGCTTAAACAGAGAGACTGAAGCTTTCTTT.

The chain links TRBV30 to TRBJ1-1; possibly TRBD1 for D (6 bases). CDR1 GTSNPN and CDR2 SVGIG come from the germline V gene (reference sequence). V lost 5 bases, J lost 3 bases, and 10 bases lay in between. The CDR3 is made up of 12 amino acids. This chain's CDR3 is CAWLGQYTEAFF. Written as DNA, the CDR3 is TGTGCCTGGCTTGGACAGTACACTGAAGCTTTCTTT.

The chain joins TRBV7-9 to TRBJ2-4, with 9 bases lining up with TRBD1. CDR3 size: 16 residues. The germline V gene has CDR1 SEHNR and CDR2 FQNEAQ (reference sequence). The J segment lost 3 bases and the V segment lost 3 bases, leaving 6 bases of the junction unmatched. CDR3 nucleotides: TGTGCCAGCAGCTTGGGGACAGGGACAGACAAAAACATTCAGTACTTC. Its translation: CASSLGTGTDKNIQYF.

V and J are TRBV9 and TRBJ2-3; D call uncertain. V was trimmed by 4 bases and J by 2 bases, leaving 11 bases between them. The CDR3 runs to 14 residues. Per the germline V gene, CDR1 is SGDLS and CDR2 is YYNGEE. CDR3 region: CASSPGGATDTQYF. CDR3 coding DNA: TGTGCCAGCAGCCCCGGTGGAGCCACAGATACGCAGTATTTT.

The gene calls are TRBV9 and TRBJ1-5, with D tentatively TRBD1 (5 bases). Germline V gene data show CDR1 as SGDLS and CDR2 as YYNGEE. This CDR3 is 14 amino acids long. The V and J ends lost 4 bases and 5 bases respectively, with 13 bases between them. The CDR3 DNA follows: TGTGCCAGCAGCTCAGGACATGGCCATCAGCCCCAGCATTTT. As protein: CASSSGHGHQPQHF.

The CDR3 region has the DNA TGCGCCAGCAGCGCAGGGGGCCTCCCCTACAATGAGCAGTTCTTC. Encoded protein: CASSAGGLPYNEQFF. The chain carries TRBV10-1 and TRBJ2-1, with TRBD1 matching 8 bases. J was trimmed by 2 bases and V by 6 bases; bases with no gene match: 6. Germline loops: CDR1 WNHNN, CDR2 SYGVQD (reference sequence). The CDR3 loop spans 15 amino acids.

The rearrangement joins TRBV15 to TRBJ1-1; D perhaps matches TRBD1 (6 bases). Trimming removed 2 bases at V and 8 bases at J, with 12 bases between. This CDR3 is 13 amino acids long. Germline V gives CDR1 LNHNV, CDR2 YYDKDF (reference sequence). The chain's CDR3 is CATSRQPDREAFF. The CDR3 DNA reads as TGTGCCACCAGCAGACAACCCGACAGGGAAGCTTTCTTT.

The chain couples TRBV5-1 to TRBJ2-5; 10 nucleotides agree with TRBD2. The CDR3 extends over 16 amino acids. Trimming removed 4 bases from V and 2 bases from J; junction bases left unmatched: 8. CDR1 is SGHRS, CDR2 YFSETQ, per germline. CDR3 in amino acids: CASSPWTSGDQETQYF. In DNA form, the CDR3 reads TGCGCCAGCAGCCCATGGACTAGCGGTGATCAAGAGACCCAGTACTTC.

J is TRBJ2-6 and V is TRBV28; possibly TRBD1 for D (7 bases). The CDR3 totals 18 residues. CDR1 is MDHEN and CDR2 is SYDVKM in the germline V gene. V lost 11 bases, J lost 0 bases, and 23 bases lay in between. CDR3 nucleotides: TGTGCCGCCTGGGGCAGGGGGGCTACCCACTCTGGGGCCAACGTCCTGACTTTC. Encoded protein: CAAWGRGATHSGANVLTF.

This clone is a singleton in its sample. This chain uses TRBV5-1 with TRBJ2-3, with 7 bases lining up with TRBD2. The CDR3 totals 15 residues. CDR1 and CDR2 from the germline V gene are SGHRS and YFSETQ. V trimming: 4 bases; J trimming: 3 bases; junction bases outside the gene matches: 8. This chain's CDR3 is CASSLTGEGTDTQYF. CDR3 in DNA: TGCGCCAGCAGCCTTACTGGGGAGGGGACAGATACGCAGTATTTT.

V gene TRBV7-2 combines with J gene TRBJ2-7; 9 bases are a match to TRBD2. CDR3 size: 16 residues. Germline CDR1 reads SGHTA; CDR2 reads FQGNSA. V lost 4 bases, J lost 2 bases, and 9 bases stayed unmatched. This chain's CDR3 is CASSYQREAGTYEQYF. DNA of the CDR3: TGTGCCAGCAGCTACCAGCGGGAGGCCGGAACCTACGAGCAGTACTTC.

This chain joins TRBV5-6 and TRBJ2-7, with 7 positions matching TRBD2. The CDR3 contains 14 residues. Germline V gives CDR1 SGHDT, CDR2 YYEEEE. With V trimmed by 4 bases and J by 2 bases, 6 bases remained unmatched. The CDR3 coding sequence is TGTGCCAGCAGCCCCGGGACTACCACCTACGAGCAGTACTTC. It yields the protein CASSPGTTTYEQYF.